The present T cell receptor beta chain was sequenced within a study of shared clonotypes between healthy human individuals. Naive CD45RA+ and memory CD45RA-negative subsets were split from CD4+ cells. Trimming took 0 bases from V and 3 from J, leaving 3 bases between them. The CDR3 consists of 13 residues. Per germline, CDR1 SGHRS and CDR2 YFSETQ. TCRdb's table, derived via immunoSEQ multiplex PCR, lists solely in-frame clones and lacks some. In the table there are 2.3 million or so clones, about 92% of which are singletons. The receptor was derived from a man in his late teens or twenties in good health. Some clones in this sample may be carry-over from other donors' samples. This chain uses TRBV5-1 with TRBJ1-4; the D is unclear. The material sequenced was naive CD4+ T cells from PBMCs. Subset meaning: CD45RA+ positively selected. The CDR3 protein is CASSLASNEKLFF. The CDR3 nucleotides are TGCGCCAGCAGCTTGGCGTCTAATGAAAAACTGTTTTTT.